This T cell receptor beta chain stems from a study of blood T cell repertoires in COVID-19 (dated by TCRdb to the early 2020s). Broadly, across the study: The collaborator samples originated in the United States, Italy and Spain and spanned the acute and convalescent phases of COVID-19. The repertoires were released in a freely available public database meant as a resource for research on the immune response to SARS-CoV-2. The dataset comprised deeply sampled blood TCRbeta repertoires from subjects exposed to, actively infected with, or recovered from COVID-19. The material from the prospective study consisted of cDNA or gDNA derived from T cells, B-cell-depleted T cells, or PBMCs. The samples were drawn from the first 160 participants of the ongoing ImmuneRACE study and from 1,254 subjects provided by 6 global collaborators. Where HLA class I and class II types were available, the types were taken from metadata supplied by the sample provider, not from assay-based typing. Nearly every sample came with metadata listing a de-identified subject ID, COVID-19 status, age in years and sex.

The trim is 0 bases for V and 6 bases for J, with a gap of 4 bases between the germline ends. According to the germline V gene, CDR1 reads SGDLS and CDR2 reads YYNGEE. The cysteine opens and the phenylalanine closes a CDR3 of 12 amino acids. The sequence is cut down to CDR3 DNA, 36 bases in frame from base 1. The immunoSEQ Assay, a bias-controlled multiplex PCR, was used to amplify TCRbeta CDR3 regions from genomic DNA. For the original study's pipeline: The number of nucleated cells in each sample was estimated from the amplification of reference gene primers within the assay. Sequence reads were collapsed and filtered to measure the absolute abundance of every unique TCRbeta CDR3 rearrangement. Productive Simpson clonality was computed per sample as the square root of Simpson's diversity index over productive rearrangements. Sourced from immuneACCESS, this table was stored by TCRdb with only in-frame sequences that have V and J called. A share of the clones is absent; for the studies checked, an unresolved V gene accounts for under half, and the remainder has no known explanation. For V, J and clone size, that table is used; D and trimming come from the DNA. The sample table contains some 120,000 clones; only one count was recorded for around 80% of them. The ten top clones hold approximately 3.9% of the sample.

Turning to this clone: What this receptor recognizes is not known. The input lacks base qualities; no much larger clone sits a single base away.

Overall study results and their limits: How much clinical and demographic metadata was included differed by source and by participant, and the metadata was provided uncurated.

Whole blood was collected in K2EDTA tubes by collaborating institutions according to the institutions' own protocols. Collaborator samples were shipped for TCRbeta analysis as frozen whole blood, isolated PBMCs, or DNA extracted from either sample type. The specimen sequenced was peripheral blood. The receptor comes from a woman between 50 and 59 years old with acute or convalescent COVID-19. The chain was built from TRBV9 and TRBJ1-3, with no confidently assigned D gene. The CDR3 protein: CASSVGENTIYF. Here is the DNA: TGTGCCAGCAGCGTAGGAGAAAACACCATATATTTT. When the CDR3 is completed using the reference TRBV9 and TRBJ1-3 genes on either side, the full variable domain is DSGVTQTPKHLITATGQRVTLRCSPRSGDLSVYWYQQSLDQGLQFLIQYYNGEERAKGNILERFSAQQFPDLHSELNLSSLELGDSALYFCASSVGENTIYFGEGSWLTVV.